The 32 T cell receptor beta chains given below trace back to one sample, sequenced in a study of identical twins. One entry per CDR3 protein results from TCRdb running MiXCR on the 5' RACE reads. The sample holds fewer than 250,000 distinct CDR3 sequences, approximately 7% seen once. These records were also assigned to another study, of yellow fever vaccine responses in identical twins.

Material for sequencing was memory (CD45RO+) T cells sorted from blood. These receptors all come from a woman aged 18-29 years in good health.

This clonotype was detected only a few times. The CDR3 loop is CASRIAGVITYEQYF. CDR3 nucleotide sequence: TGTGCCAGCAGGATAGCGGGAGTAATCACCTACGAGCAGTACTTC. The chain recombines TRBV2 with TRBJ2-7; 9 nucleotides align to TRBD2. V was clipped by 6 bases and J by 2 bases; unmatched bases: 8. The CDR3 consists of 15 residues. From germline, CDR1 is SNHLY and CDR2 FYNNEI.

This clonotype is medium-sized. The chain uses TRBV20-1 and TRBJ2-7; D gene unclear. Germline V gene data show CDR1 as DFQATT and CDR2 as SNEGSKA (reference sequence). V was cut by 6 bases and J by 4 bases, with 13 bases left in between. The length of the CDR3 is 12 residues. Here the CDR3 reads CSASERRYEQYF. The CDR3 region has the DNA TGCAGTGCCTCGGAACGGAGATACGAGCAGTACTTC.

The chain couples TRBV20-1 to TRBJ1-2, with TRBD1 identical over 9 bases. The CDR3 is 11 residues long. Unmatched junction bases numbered 9, after V lost 5 bases and J lost 14 bases. Per the germline V gene, CDR1 is DFQATT and CDR2 is SNEGSKA (reference sequence). Here the CDR3 DNA reads TGCAGTGCTCGGCTCGGGACAGGGCGAACCTTC. Its translation: CSARLGTGRTF.

The rearrangement links TRBV19 to TRBJ1-1; D unclear. Per the germline V gene, CDR1 is LNHDA and CDR2 is SQIVND (reference sequence). V was pared by 3 bases and J by 7 bases, with 12 bases between. CDR3 length equals 13 residues. Here the CDR3 reads CASSISQVYEAFF. CDR3 sequence (DNA): TGTGCCAGTAGTATCTCGCAGGTTTATGAAGCTTTCTTT.

In its sample, this clonotype was seen many times. J is TRBJ1-1 and V is TRBV6-1, with 8 bases matching TRBD1. CDR3 length equals 14 residues. J lost 0 bases, V lost 10 bases, and 7 bases had no gene match. Germline values: CDR1 MNHNS, CDR2 SASEGT. The CDR3 coding sequence is TGTGCCATCCCGACGGGACAGGTGAACACTGAAGCTTTCTTT. Its translation: CAIPTGQVNTEAFF.

This clonotype occurred a few times. V gene TRBV20-1 combines with J gene TRBJ2-7, with D uncertain. Deletions cut 6 bases from V and 6 bases from J, with 18 bases between. Germline V CDR1 and CDR2: DFQATT, SNEGSKA (reference sequence). The CDR3 has 13 residues. The CDR3 coding sequence is TGCAGTGCCCTAGTTGGGGAATTGGTCGAGCAGTACGTC. Its protein product is CSALVGELVEQYV.

This clonotype was seen a few times. This rearrangement joins TRBV24-1 to TRBJ2-2; D tentatively reads TRBD1 or TRBD2 (5 bases each). Germline V gene sequence: CDR1 KGHDR, CDR2 SFDVKD. This CDR3 is built from 16 residues. The V end lost 4 bases, the J end lost 6 bases, and 17 bases lay between the germline ends. The DNA of the CDR3 is TGTGCCACCAGTGAGTCCCTACCACGAGGGGCCGGGGAGCTGTTTTTT. It codes for CATSESLPRGAGELFF.

With regard to this clonotype: A read error may account for a junction end that differs from germline. This rearrangement joins TRBV5-1 to TRBJ2-7; tentatively, D is TRBD1 (5 bases). This CDR3 is built from 14 residues. Germline V gene lookup returns CDR1 SGHRS and CDR2 YFSETQ. The CDR3 bases are TGCGCCAGCAGCTTGTCCAGGGCCTCCAACGAGCAGTACTTC. Its translation: CASSLSRASNEQYF. Drawing the rest from reference TRBV5-1 and TRBJ2-7, the complete variable domain is KAGVTQTPRYLIKTRGQQVTLSCSPISGHRSVSWYQQTPGQGLQFLFEYFSETQRNKGNFPGRFSGRQFSNSRSEMNVSTLELGDSALYLCASSLSRASNEQYFGPGTRLTVT.

In this sample, this clonotype turned up a few times. V gene TRBV5-1 combines with J gene TRBJ2-5; D perhaps matches TRBD2 (6 bases). V dropped 4 bases and J dropped 2 bases, with 18 bases sitting between them. CDR1 and CDR2 from the germline V gene are SGHRS and YFSETQ. The CDR3 is 16 amino acids. The CDR3 region is CASSPAGRGTQETQYF. In DNA, the CDR3 is TGCGCCAGCAGCCCCGCCGGGCGGGGAACGCAAGAGACCCAGTACTTC.

This sequence joins TRBV3-1 and TRBJ2-7, with 9 nucleotides matching TRBD2. The V segment lost 3 bases and the J segment 0 bases; nucleotides outside the gene matches: 9. The CDR3 sequence is 17 residues long. Germline V lookup: CDR1 LGHDT, CDR2 YNNKEL (reference sequence). CDR3 DNA sequence: TGTGCCAGCAGCCAGGCCCCTAGCGGGATGAGCTCCTACGAGCAGTACTTC. This translates into CASSQAPSGMSSYEQYF.

This clonotype was counted many times. The chain combines TRBV20-1 with TRBJ2-2; D unclear. Trimming took off 4 bases at V and 2 bases at J, with 11 bases between the two ends. This CDR3 contains 14 residues. Germline V gene lookup returns CDR1 DFQATT and CDR2 SNEGSKA (reference sequence). The CDR3 loop reads CSATPTTNTGELFF. CDR3 sequence (DNA): TGCAGTGCTACCCCCACAACTAACACCGGGGAGCTGTTTTTT.

Points on this clonotype: Germline and junction disagree at one end, which may indicate a read error. J is TRBJ2-1 and V is TRBV20-1; 9 bases are shared with TRBD2. The CDR3 extends over 14 amino acids. CDR1 and CDR2 from the germline V gene are DFQATT and SNEGSKA (reference sequence). The CDR3: CSARELAGYNEHFF. The DNA of the CDR3 is TGCAGTGCTAGAGAGCTAGCGGGGTACAATGAGCATTTCTTC.

This clonotype was counted at least ten times. The V gene is TRBV12-3 or TRBV12-4, the J gene TRBJ2-1; 11 bases map to TRBD2. V shed 1 base and J 1 base; nucleotides not matched to a gene: 3. The CDR3 spans 17 residues. CDR3 nucleotides: TGTGCCAGCAGTTTAGGATCTAGCGGGGGGTCCTACAATGAGCAGTTCTTC. Protein product: CASSLGSSGGSYNEQFF.

At least ten counts were recorded for this clonotype. The gene calls are TRBV6-1 and TRBJ2-3; 8 nucleotides line up with TRBD1. The V gene's germline CDR1 is MNHNS and CDR2 SASEGT. Losses at the gene ends were 4 bases for V and 7 bases for J; bases not matched to a gene: 10. This CDR3 comprises 15 residues. CDR3 coding DNA: TGTGCCAGCAGTGTGGGACAGGTTGAGGGGAATACGCAGTATTTT. Protein: CASSVGQVEGNTQYF.

The V and J genes are TRBV5-1 and TRBJ2-1; tentatively, D is TRBD1 (7 bases). V dropped 4 bases and J dropped 6 bases, with 14 bases sitting between them. This CDR3 is built from 14 residues. Germline assignment: CDR1 SGHRS and CDR2 YFSETQ. DNA for the CDR3: TGCGCCAGCAGCAGAGGGACAGCGGGCAATGAGCAGTTCTTC. It is translated as CASSRGTAGNEQFF.

This clonotype was detected ten times or more. The rearrangement uses TRBV7-9 and TRBJ1-4; D not resolved. CDR3 length equals 17 residues. From germline, CDR1 is SEHNR and CDR2 FQNEAQ (reference sequence). Trimming took off 0 bases at V and 3 bases at J, with 14 bases between the two ends. Here the CDR3 reads CASSLAPSTAPNEKLFF. CDR3 DNA: TGTGCCAGCAGCTTAGCCCCTTCCACAGCCCCTAATGAAAAACTGTTTTTT.

This clonotype was observed many times. The chain has TRBV3-1 and TRBJ2-5; D unclear. The germline gives CDR1 LGHDT, CDR2 YNNKEL (reference sequence). This CDR3 is 11 amino acids long. The germline V and J ends were trimmed by 7 bases and 5 bases, with 8 bases remaining between them. CDR3 bases: TGTGCCAGCAAATTCTTGGAGACCCAGTACTTC. It yields the protein CASKFLETQYF.

Ten or more counts support this clonotype. The chain carries TRBV5-1 and TRBJ2-1, with 7 bases aligning to TRBD2. The germline V gene encodes CDR1 SGHRS and CDR2 YFSETQ. The V and J ends lost 4 bases and 2 bases, in that order; junction bases with no gene match: 3. CDR3 length equals 14 residues. CDR3 residues: CASSAGETYNEQFF. The CDR3 region has the DNA TGCGCCAGCAGCGCGGGAGAAACCTACAATGAGCAGTTCTTC.

This clonotype was seen more than once but under ten times. V is TRBV7-9 and J is TRBJ2-2; a possible D gene is TRBD2 (6 bases). The length of the CDR3 is 13 residues. Germline assignment: CDR1 SEHNR and CDR2 FQNEAQ (reference sequence). Deletions cut 7 bases from V and 1 base from J, with 7 bases between. The CDR3 nucleotides are TGTGCCAGCACGCGGGGGAACACCGGGGAGCTGTTTTTT. Translated: CASTRGNTGELFF.

This clonotype was counted only a few times. The chain couples TRBV29-1 to TRBJ2-2; D is unresolved. V was cut by 0 bases and J by 9 bases, with 5 bases left in between. Germline lookup yields CDR1 SQVTM and CDR2 ANQGSEA. The CDR3 is 11 amino acids. CDR3: CSVEDRWELFF. CDR3 in DNA: TGCAGCGTTGAAGACAGATGGGAGCTGTTTTTT.

This clonotype was counted many times. This chain connects TRBV28 to TRBJ2-4, with no clear D. There are 15 residues in the CDR3. The germline gives CDR1 MDHEN, CDR2 SYDVKM. V was clipped by 9 bases and J by 0 bases, with 15 bases between them. The CDR3 reads CASLTRKVAKNIQYF. The DNA of the CDR3 is TGTGCCAGTTTGACAAGAAAAGTAGCCAAAAACATTCAGTACTTC.

This clonotype was counted a few times. The genes are TRBV5-5 and TRBJ2-5, with a possible D match to TRBD2 (6 bases). Trimming took 4 bases from V and 1 from J, leaving 17 bases between them. The CDR3 has 16 amino acids. Per the germline V gene, CDR1 is SGHKS and CDR2 is YYEKEE (reference sequence). The CDR3: CASSLEKRTIQETQYF. The CDR3, as DNA: TGTGCCAGCAGCCTCGAGAAAAGGACTATCCAAGAGACCCAGTACTTC.

This clonotype occurred a few times. This chain uses TRBV5-6 with TRBJ2-5; D remains unclear. The CDR3 is 14 residues long. V dropped 1 base and J dropped 5 bases, with 12 bases sitting between them. Germline CDR1 and CDR2: SGHDT and YYEEEE. CDR3 protein: CASSLRHAGETQYF. The CDR3 nucleotides are TGTGCCAGCAGCTTGAGGCATGCCGGCGAGACCCAGTACTTC.

This clonotype was seen many times. The rearrangement links TRBV20-1 to TRBJ1-5; D gene ambiguous. The CDR3 totals 16 residues. Trimming took 0 bases from V and 2 from J, leaving 14 bases between them. The V gene's germline CDR1 is DFQATT and CDR2 SNEGSKA (reference sequence). CDR3 sequence: CSARDESLNGNQPQHF. CDR3 sequence (DNA): TGCAGTGCTAGAGATGAGTCCCTTAATGGCAATCAGCCCCAGCATTTT.

This clonotype was detected ten times or more. This rearrangement joins TRBV7-2 to TRBJ2-1; 9 bases align to TRBD2. Looked up from germline, CDR1 is SGHTA and CDR2 is FQGNSA. V shed 1 base, J shed 7 bases, and the junction held 5 bases outside the gene matches. The CDR3 has 15 amino acids. CDR3: CASSLVSGSSNEQFF. The CDR3 region has the DNA TGTGCCAGCAGCTTAGTTAGCGGGAGTTCGAATGAGCAGTTCTTC.

This clonotype was observed many times. The rearrangement joins TRBV13 to TRBJ2-5; either TRBD1 or TRBD2 may fit D (5 bases each). Trimming shortened V by 6 bases and J by 1 base, and 9 bases separated the two germline ends. Germline CDR1 PRHDT, CDR2 FYEKMQ (reference sequence). CDR3 size: 13 residues. CDR3 region: CASSRDGQETQYF. In DNA, the CDR3 is TGTGCCAGCAGTAGGGACGGCCAAGAGACCCAGTACTTC.

There are many counts of this clonotype. J is TRBJ2-1 and V is TRBV20-1; 7 positions agree with TRBD2. The CDR3 loop spans 14 amino acids. Germline CDR1 DFQATT, CDR2 SNEGSKA (reference sequence). J was trimmed by 5 bases and V by 4 bases; bases with no gene match: 8. This chain's CDR3 is CSAKGLESDNEQFF. The CDR3 nucleotides are TGCAGTGCTAAAGGACTAGAGAGTGACAATGAGCAGTTCTTC.

This clonotype was recorded many times. This rearrangement joins TRBV12-3 or TRBV12-4 to TRBJ1-1; possibly TRBD1 for D (5 bases). Between the trimmed V and J ends, which lost 5 bases and 2 bases, there was a span of 12 bases. CDR3 length equals 14 residues. The CDR3 here is CASSPRQLNTEAFF. As DNA, the CDR3 is TGTGCCAGCAGTCCACGACAGTTAAACACTGAAGCTTTCTTT.

This clonotype has a handful of counts. The CDR3 protein is CSVEEVERGLAGVSNEQFF. The CDR3 nucleotides read TGCAGCGTTGAAGAAGTCGAGCGTGGACTAGCGGGAGTATCCAATGAGCAGTTCTTC. This chain uses TRBV29-1 with TRBJ2-1, with 13 positions matching TRBD2. The V and J ends lost 0 bases and 6 bases, in that order; junction bases with no gene match: 14. The CDR3 spans 19 residues. Germline V gives CDR1 SQVTM, CDR2 ANQGSEA.

This clonotype has more than one count but fewer than ten. The chain uses TRBV7-9 and TRBJ2-7; 7 bases agree with TRBD1. CDR1 and CDR2 (germline): SEHNR, FQNEAQ (reference sequence). Trimming cost V 7 bases and J 6 bases; bases outside gene matches: 12. The CDR3 covers 14 residues. The CDR3: CASKFAGTEGEQYF. CDR3 bases: TGTGCCAGCAAATTCGCCGGGACAGAAGGCGAGCAGTACTTC.

This clonotype has at least ten counts. V is TRBV29-1 and J is TRBJ2-1; unclear D gene. From germline, CDR1 is SQVTM and CDR2 ANQGSEA. The CDR3 covers 12 residues. Trimming cost V 5 bases and J 6 bases, with 11 bases left between them. The CDR3 coding sequence is TGCAGCGTTTATGACCAACCCAATGAGCAGTTCTTC. Translation: CSVYDQPNEQFF.

This clonotype was seen ten or more times. The V and J genes are TRBV20-1 and TRBJ2-5; D might be TRBD2 (6 bases). The CDR3 length is 15 residues. With 0 bases removed from V and 5 bases from J, the gap between germline ends came to 16 bases. Per germline, CDR1 DFQATT and CDR2 SNEGSKA (reference sequence). CDR3 DNA sequence: TGCAGTGCTAGAGAGACGCAAGGCGCGGGGGAGACCCAGTACTTC. It specifies CSARETQGAGETQYF.